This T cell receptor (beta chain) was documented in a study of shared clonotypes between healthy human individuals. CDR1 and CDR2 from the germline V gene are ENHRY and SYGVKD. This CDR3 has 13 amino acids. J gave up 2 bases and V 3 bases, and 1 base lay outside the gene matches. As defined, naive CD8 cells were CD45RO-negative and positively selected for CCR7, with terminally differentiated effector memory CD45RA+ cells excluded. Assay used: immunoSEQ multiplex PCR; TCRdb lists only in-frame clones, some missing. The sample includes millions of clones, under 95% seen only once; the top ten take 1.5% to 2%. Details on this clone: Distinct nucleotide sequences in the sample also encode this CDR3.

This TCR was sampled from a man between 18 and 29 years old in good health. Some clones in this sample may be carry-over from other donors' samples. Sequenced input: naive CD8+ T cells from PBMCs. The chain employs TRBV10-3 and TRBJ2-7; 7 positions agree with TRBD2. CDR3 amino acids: CAISEGLAYEQYF. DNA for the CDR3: TGTGCCATCAGTGAAGGACTAGCCTACGAGCAGTACTTC.